This passage covers 3 T cell receptor beta chains from one sample sequenced in a study of glioma-infiltrating T cells (dated by TCRdb to the mid-2010s). The sequencing machine was an Illumina MiSeq. The iRepertoire nested amplicon-rescue multiplex PCR (arm-PCR) platform was used to amplify TCR alpha and beta CDR3 regions from RNA. TCRdb took the public reads, trimmed them with fastp at Q25, ran MiXCR for clone calling and kept in-frame beta chains. A single entry per CDR3 protein holds the most common genes and DNA from its merged rows. Recorded for this sample are about 93,000 distinct CDR3 sequences; roughly 40% of them occurred a single time. The ten most abundant clones make up roughly two fifths of the sample. The sequenced sample was glioma tissue, nonneoplastic brain tissue, or PBMCs (not recorded which). Receptors originate from a human donor with low-grade glioma or glioblastoma, undergoing nonglioma brain surgery, or in good health (not recorded which).

At least ten counts were recorded for this clonotype. This CDR3 reads CAISYQNIQYF. In DNA form, the CDR3 reads TGTGCCATCAGTTACCAAAACATTCAGTACTTC. The V call is TRBV10-3, the J call TRBJ2-4; D gene uncertain. The CDR3 runs to 11 residues. Germline V gene lookup returns CDR1 ENHRY and CDR2 SYGVKD. V was pared by 5 bases and J by 5 bases, with 4 bases between.

A note on this clonotype: As the CDR3 is not closed by the conserved phenylalanine or tryptophan, this likely results from a read error. The chain employs TRBV27 and TRBJ2-7; D gene unclear. The germline CDR1 and CDR2 sequences are MNHEY and SMNVEV (reference sequence). The CDR3 has 11 residues. V lost 7 bases and J 4 bases, leaving 8 bases between the germline ends. CDR3 nucleotide sequence: TGTGCCAGCAAAGGGCATTACGAGCAGTACCTC. Protein sequence: CASKGHYEQYL.

In this sample, this clonotype turned up many times. The chain combines TRBV20-1 with TRBJ2-5, with 12 bases identical to TRBD1. Unmatched junction bases numbered 7, after V lost 5 bases and J lost 0 bases. The CDR3 has 16 residues. The germline gives CDR1 DFQATT, CDR2 SNEGSKA (reference sequence). CDR3 loop: CSAPTGTGGYQETQYF. The CDR3 nucleotides read TGCAGTGCTCCCACCGGGACAGGGGGCTACCAAGAGACCCAGTACTTC.